These 26 T cell receptor beta chains came from one sample sequenced in a study of blood T cell repertoires in COVID-19 (dated by TCRdb to about 2020). The library was generated by the immunoSEQ multiplex PCR assay. TCRdb took this table from immuneACCESS and kept in-frame rearrangements with V and J called. Such tables lack part of the clones; where checked against another copy, unresolved V genes explain under half of the gap, and the rest is unexplained. The sample yields some 300,000 clones; approximately 90% were counted once. The ten largest clonotypes hold 2% to 2.5% of the sample. The specimen was PBMCs or T cells enriched from blood (not recorded which). Receptors originate from a woman aged 55-69 years in a cohort exposed to, infected with or recovered from COVID-19 (not recorded which).

This clone appeared a single time. The chain carries TRBV28 and TRBJ1-2; 9 bases line up with TRBD1. Trimming at V came to 4 bases and at J to 1 base, leaving 10 bases not matched to a gene. The germline V gene has CDR1 MDHEN and CDR2 SYDVKM. The CDR3 is 17 residues long. The CDR3 DNA reads as TGTGCCAGCAGTTCCCCGGGACAGGGAACTTTTAACTATGGCTACACCTTC. Translation gives CASSSPGQGTFNYGYTF.

This chain joins TRBV18 and TRBJ2-4; TRBD2 aligns across 8 bases. The CDR3 contains 15 residues. The junction had 6 bases not matched to a gene; V was cut back by 3 bases and J by 5 bases. The germline gives CDR1 KGHSH, CDR2 LQKENI. The CDR3: CASSPSGTRENIQYF. The CDR3 bases are TGTGCCAGCTCACCGTCCGGGACTAGAGAAAACATTCAGTACTTC.

The CDR3: CASSTAAGSYEQYF. CDR3 sequence (DNA): TGTGCCAGCTCAACGGCCGCGGGTTCCTACGAGCAGTACTTC. The V gene is TRBV18, the J gene TRBJ2-7; TRBD2 might be the D (5 bases). CDR1 KGHSH and CDR2 LQKENI come from the germline V gene. CDR3 length equals 14 residues. Trimming took off 5 bases at V and 1 base at J, with 12 bases between the two ends.

The genes are TRBV10-3 and TRBJ1-2; D perhaps matches TRBD1 (6 bases). This CDR3 spans 13 amino acids. Germline CDR1 reads ENHRY; CDR2 reads SYGVKD. V lost 3 bases, J lost 4 bases, and 9 bases lay in between. In DNA form, the CDR3 reads TGTGCCATCAGTGACAGGGGTCCCTATGGCTACACCTTC. Translated, it gives CAISDRGPYGYTF.

The chain recombines TRBV5-8 with TRBJ1-1, with 8 bases that match TRBD1. Germline values: CDR1 SGHTS, CDR2 YDEGEE. J gave up 8 bases and V 4 bases, and 7 bases lay outside the gene matches. The CDR3 runs 13 residues. CDR3 sequence reads: CASSVGQVLEAFF. DNA of the CDR3: TGTGCCAGCAGCGTGGGACAGGTACTCGAAGCTTTCTTT.

This chain links TRBV5-4 with TRBJ2-1, with 11 bases fitting TRBD2. Per germline, CDR1 SGHNT and CDR2 YYREEE (reference sequence). The CDR3 covers 16 residues. V was pared by 4 bases and J by 5 bases, with 8 bases of the junction left unmatched. Written as DNA, the CDR3 is TGTGCCAGCAGCGAATCGCTAGCGGGGGGCGACAATGAGCAGTTCTTC. Residues: CASSESLAGGDNEQFF.

In this sample, this clone turned up once. This chain connects TRBV19 to TRBJ2-3; 7 positions agree with TRBD2. The CDR3 length is 15 residues. CDR1 is LNHDA and CDR2 is SQIVND in the germline V gene (reference sequence). Unmatched junction bases numbered 7, after V lost 7 bases and J lost 0 bases. In DNA, the CDR3 is TGTGCCAGTATGGCGAGCGGGGTTAGCACAGATACGCAGTATTTT. Protein product: CASMASGVSTDTQYF.

The chain links TRBV28 to TRBJ2-1; tentative D call: TRBD1 (6 bases). Per the germline V gene, CDR1 is MDHEN and CDR2 is SYDVKM. This CDR3 has 13 amino acids. V lost 6 bases and J lost 4, with 10 bases in between. The CDR3 sequence: CASRLGQYNEQFF. CDR3 DNA: TGTGCCAGCAGACTTGGACAGTACAATGAGCAGTTCTTC.

The genes are TRBV5-1 and TRBJ2-5, with 8 bases matching TRBD1. Looked up from germline, CDR1 is SGHRS and CDR2 is YFSETQ. The CDR3 is 15 residues long. With V trimmed by 2 bases and J by 2 bases, 5 bases remained unmatched. For the CDR3, the DNA is TGCGCCAGCAGCTTCGGGACAGGCGAACAAGAGACCCAGTACTTC. Translated: CASSFGTGEQETQYF. Filled out from reference TRBV5-1 and TRBJ2-5, the complete variable domain reads KAGVTQTPRYLIKTRGQQVTLSCSPISGHRSVSWYQQTPGQGLQFLFEYFSETQRNKGNFPGRFSGRQFSNSRSEMNVSTLELGDSALYLCASSFGTGEQETQYFGPGTRLLVL.

The chain links TRBV9 to TRBJ1-2; 7 nucleotides agree with TRBD1. This CDR3 is 15 amino acids long. V was clipped by 4 bases and J by 0 bases; unmatched bases: 6. Per germline, CDR1 SGDLS and CDR2 YYNGEE. The CDR3 here is CASSILTGSNYGYTF. CDR3 bases: TGTGCCAGCAGCATCTTGACAGGGTCTAACTATGGCTACACCTTC.

The V gene is TRBV15, the J gene TRBJ2-1; 8 positions match TRBD1. Germline trimming cut 0 bases from V and 6 bases from J; bases unmatched to any gene: 7. This CDR3 is built from 16 residues. Germline V gives CDR1 LNHNV, CDR2 YYDKDF (reference sequence). In nucleotides, the CDR3 is TGTGCCACCAGCAGAGATTTAGGACAGGGATTCAATGAGCAGTTCTTC. Its protein is CATSRDLGQGFNEQFF.

The genes are TRBV7-3 and TRBJ2-3, with D possibly matching TRBD2 (5 bases). Germline values: CDR1 SGHTA, CDR2 FQGTGA. This CDR3 is 15 amino acids long. The V end was cut by 2 bases, the J end by 1 base, with 10 bases between. This chain's CDR3 is CASSLGSVGTDTQYF. Written as DNA, the CDR3 is TGTGCCAGCAGCTTAGGGAGCGTTGGCACAGATACGCAGTATTTT.

J is TRBJ2-1 and V is TRBV30; 14 bases line up with TRBD2. Germline CDR1 is GTSNPN and CDR2 is SVGIG (reference sequence). This CDR3 is 14 amino acids long. V was pared by 3 bases and J by 6 bases, with 1 base of the junction left unmatched. The CDR3 loop reads CAWSGLAGGNEQFF. The CDR3 DNA reads TGTGCCTGGAGCGGACTAGCGGGGGGCAATGAGCAGTTCTTC.

The CDR3: CASRGGTDYGYTF. CDR3 coding DNA: TGTGCCAGCAGGGGAGGGACGGACTATGGCTACACCTTC. The chain carries TRBV6-5 and TRBJ1-2, with a possible D match to TRBD1 (5 bases). The V end was cut by 6 bases, the J end by 3 bases, with 11 bases between. Germline-derived CDR1 and CDR2 are MNHEY and SVGAGI. This CDR3 has 13 amino acids.

Remarks on this clone: Because it lacks the conserved phenylalanine or tryptophan at the end, this CDR3 is likely a read error. The DNA is omitted, as the CDR3 cannot be located on it reliably, and the CDR3 follows TCRdb's listing. The chain combines TRBV7-9 with TRBJ1-4; the D call in the table, TRBD1, was not verified against the DNA. Germline V CDR1 and CDR2: SEHNR, FQNEAQ (reference sequence). Ends included, the CDR3 has 15 residues. CDR3 protein: CASTPIKGYRQPISV.

This clone is a singleton in its sample. The chain is built from TRBV5-1 and TRBJ1-5; 8 positions agree with TRBD1. The V gene end was trimmed by 4 bases and the J gene end by 5 bases; junction bases not matched to a gene: 5. This CDR3 comprises 14 residues. Germline lookup yields CDR1 SGHRS and CDR2 YFSETQ. The CDR3 region has the DNA TGCGCCAGCAGCGATGGGACAGGATATCAGCCCCAGCATTTT. Protein sequence: CASSDGTGYQPQHF.

This clone showed up just a few times. The chain carries TRBV19 and TRBJ2-3; 10 bases align to TRBD1. The CDR3 totals 16 residues. Germline V gene lookup returns CDR1 LNHDA and CDR2 SQIVND (reference sequence). Losses at the gene ends were 8 bases for V and 1 base for J; bases not matched to a gene: 9. The CDR3 sequence: CASQTGTGVRTDTQYF. CDR3 DNA: TGTGCCAGTCAAACCGGGACAGGGGTACGCACAGATACGCAGTATTTT. Variable domain in full (rest from reference TRBV19 and TRBJ2-3): DGGITQSPKYLFRKEGQNVTLSCEQNLNHDAMYWYRQDPGQGLRLIYYSQIVNDFQKGDIAEGYSVSREKKESFPLTVTSAQKNPTAFYLCASQTGTGVRTDTQYFGPGTRLTVL.

CDR3 sequence (DNA): TGCAGCGTTGACGAAAGGCAGGGTGGGTACAATGAGCAGTTCTTC. It codes for CSVDERQGGYNEQFF. J is TRBJ2-1 and V is TRBV29-1; D may be TRBD1 (5 bases). Trimming shortened V by 3 bases and J by 4 bases, and 16 bases separated the two germline ends. Germline lookup yields CDR1 SQVTM and CDR2 ANQGSEA. This CDR3 spans 15 amino acids.

V gene TRBV2 combines with J gene TRBJ1-6, with TRBD1 matching over 7 bases. There are 15 residues in the CDR3. The J segment lost 10 bases and the V segment lost 1 base, leaving 7 bases of the junction unmatched. In germline, CDR1 is SNHLY, CDR2 FYNNEI. The CDR3 loop is CASSEEQGIRSPLHF. As DNA, the CDR3 is TGTGCCAGCAGTGAAGAACAGGGGATTCGATCACCCCTCCACTTT.

This chain links TRBV27 with TRBJ2-3; no firm D call. The germline gives CDR1 MNHEY, CDR2 SMNVEV (reference sequence). V was trimmed by 4 bases and J by 1 base, leaving 6 bases between them. The CDR3 has 13 residues. The CDR3 sequence: CASSSHGTDTQYF. CDR3 bases: TGTGCCAGCAGTTCCCATGGCACAGATACGCAGTATTTT.

The gene calls are TRBV7-3 and TRBJ1-6; D unresolved. Trimming stripped 2 bases from V and 5 bases from J, with 10 bases between. This CDR3 has 15 residues. Looked up from germline, CDR1 is SGHTA and CDR2 is FQGTGA. Here the CDR3 reads CASSLRGSDNSPLHF. As DNA, the CDR3 is TGTGCCAGCAGCTTACGGGGATCGGATAATTCACCCCTCCACTTT.

The gene calls are TRBV7-9 and TRBJ2-7; a weak D match, TRBD2 (5 bases). The germline gives CDR1 SEHNR, CDR2 FQNEAQ (reference sequence). V dropped 5 bases and J dropped 1 base, with 18 bases sitting between them. This CDR3 comprises 16 residues. The CDR3 loop reads CASSPLSGPSSYEQYF. In nucleotides, the CDR3 is TGTGCCAGCAGCCCATTGAGCGGACCCTCTTCCTACGAGCAGTACTTC.

The chain joins TRBV10-3 to TRBJ2-2; D uncertain. V was cut by 0 bases and J by 4 bases, with 12 bases left in between. The germline CDR1 and CDR2 sequences are ENHRY and SYGVKD. The CDR3 totals 16 residues. The CDR3 coding sequence is TGTGCCATCAGTGAGTCGCCCGGGTTGAGCACCGGGGAGCTGTTTTTT. Its translation: CAISESPGLSTGELFF.

The CDR3 coding sequence is TGTGCCAGCAGCCAAGACCCCGTGGGGGCCGAGTCAGATACGCAGTATTTT. It yields the protein CASSQDPVGAESDTQYF. The chain links TRBV4-2 to TRBJ2-3, with D perhaps TRBD1 (6 bases). V was shortened by 0 bases and J by 4 bases, with 17 bases between the two germline ends. The CDR3 is 17 residues long. Germline assignment: CDR1 LGHNA and CDR2 YNFKEQ.

In its sample, this clone was seen a few times. V is TRBV2 and J is TRBJ2-7, with D possibly matching TRBD1 (5 bases). V lost 3 bases and J 7 bases, leaving 7 bases between the germline ends. Germline assignment: CDR1 SNHLY and CDR2 FYNNEI. The CDR3 has 11 amino acids. DNA for the CDR3: TGTGCCAGCAGTGACAGGGTGGAGCAGTACTTC. It yields the protein CASSDRVEQYF.

About this clone: At the DNA level, this CDR3 is encoded by other sequences in the same sample as well. The gene calls are TRBV28 and TRBJ1-2, with D unresolved. The CDR3 totals 13 residues. V was trimmed by 5 bases and J by 3 bases, leaving 10 bases between them. The germline CDR1 and CDR2 sequences are MDHEN and SYDVKM. The chain's CDR3 is CASSPPGYYGYTF. The CDR3 DNA follows: TGTGCCAGCAGTCCCCCGGGTTACTATGGCTACACCTTC.